Listed here is a single TCR beta chain. Its antigen is unknown. This sample was included in a study of cytomegalovirus exposure and HLA in healthy donors. Study-wide points: Upon later analysis, TCR association rates were observed to vary by HLA locus, being highest for DRB1 and lowest for HLA-C.

The PCR employed 60 Vbeta primers together with 13 Jbeta primers. Using immunoSEQ multiplex PCR, the repertoire was profiled, and TCRdb retains in-frame clones only, with some absent. The sample holds about 190,000 clones; around nine tenths are singletons and the top ten take roughly 1.7%. The ends were cut back, 4 bases at V and 7 bases at J, with 11 bases in the middle. CDR3 length equals 12 residues. Germline CDR1 GTSNPN, CDR2 SVGIG (reference sequence). The specimen sequenced was PBMCs. The TCR originated in a woman in her late teens or twenties in good health and CMV-seronegative. V and J are TRBV30 and TRBJ1-3, with D uncertain. The CDR3 bases are TGTGCCTGGACCCTTCGCGGGAACACCATATATTTT. This translates into CAWTLRGNTIYF.